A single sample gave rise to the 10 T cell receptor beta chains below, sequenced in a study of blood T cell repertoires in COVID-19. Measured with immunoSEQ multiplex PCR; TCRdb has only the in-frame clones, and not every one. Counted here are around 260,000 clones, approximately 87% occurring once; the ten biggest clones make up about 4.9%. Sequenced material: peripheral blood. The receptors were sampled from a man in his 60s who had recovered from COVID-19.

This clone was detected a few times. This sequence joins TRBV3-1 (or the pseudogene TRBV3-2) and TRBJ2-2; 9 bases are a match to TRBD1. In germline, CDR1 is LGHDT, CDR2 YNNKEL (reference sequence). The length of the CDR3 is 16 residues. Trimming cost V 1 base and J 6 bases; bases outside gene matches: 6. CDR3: CASSQAGQGGSGELFF. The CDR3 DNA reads TGTGCCAGCAGCCAAGCGGGACAGGGAGGATCCGGGGAGCTGTTTTTT.

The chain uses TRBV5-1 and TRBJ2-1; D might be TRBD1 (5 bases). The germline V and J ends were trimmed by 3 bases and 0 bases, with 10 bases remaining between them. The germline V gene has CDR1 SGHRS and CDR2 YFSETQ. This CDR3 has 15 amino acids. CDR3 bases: TGCGCCAGCAGCTGGACATCGAGCTCCTACAATGAGCAGTTCTTC. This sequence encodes CASSWTSSSYNEQFF.

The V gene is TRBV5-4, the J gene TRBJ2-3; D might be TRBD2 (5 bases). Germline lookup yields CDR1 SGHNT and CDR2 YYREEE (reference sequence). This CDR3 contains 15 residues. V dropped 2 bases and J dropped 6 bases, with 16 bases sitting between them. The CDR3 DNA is TGTGCCAGCAGCTTCGGCGGAACTAGGAGGGATACGCAGTATTTT. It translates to CASSFGGTRRDTQYF.

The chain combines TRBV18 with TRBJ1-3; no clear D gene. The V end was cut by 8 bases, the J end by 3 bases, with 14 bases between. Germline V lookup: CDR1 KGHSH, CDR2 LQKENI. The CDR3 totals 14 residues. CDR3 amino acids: CASKWERIGNTIYF. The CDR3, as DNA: TGTGCCAGCAAATGGGAGAGAATTGGAAACACCATATATTTT.

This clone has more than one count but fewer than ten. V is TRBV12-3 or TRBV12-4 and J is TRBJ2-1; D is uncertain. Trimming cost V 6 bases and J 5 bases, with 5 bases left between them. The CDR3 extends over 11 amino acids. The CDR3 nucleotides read TGTGCCAGCAGGTCCAACAATGAGCAGTTCTTC. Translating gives CASRSNNEQFF.

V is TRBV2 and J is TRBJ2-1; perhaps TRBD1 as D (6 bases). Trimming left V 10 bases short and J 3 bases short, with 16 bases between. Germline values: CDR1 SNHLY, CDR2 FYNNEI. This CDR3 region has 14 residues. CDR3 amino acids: CATQRGFGYNEQFF. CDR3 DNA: TGTGCCACCCAAAGGGGGTTCGGCTACAATGAGCAGTTCTTC.

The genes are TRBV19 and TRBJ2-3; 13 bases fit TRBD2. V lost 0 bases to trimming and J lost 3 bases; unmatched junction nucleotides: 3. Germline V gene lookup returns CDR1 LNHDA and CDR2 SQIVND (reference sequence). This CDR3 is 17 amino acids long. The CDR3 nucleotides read TGTGCCAGTAGTATAGAAGAGGGACTAGCGGGAACAGATACGCAGTATTTT. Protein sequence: CASSIEEGLAGTDTQYF.

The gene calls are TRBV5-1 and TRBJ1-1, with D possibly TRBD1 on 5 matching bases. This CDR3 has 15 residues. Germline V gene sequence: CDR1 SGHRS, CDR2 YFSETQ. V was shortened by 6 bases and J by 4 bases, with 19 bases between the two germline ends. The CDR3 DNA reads TGCGCCAGCAACAAAGGCGGGGGGGAAAGCACTGAAGCTTTCTTT. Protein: CASNKGGGESTEAFF.

CDR3 in DNA: TGTGCCAGCAGTTTACCGAGTCTTGAAGCTTTCTTT. Amino acids: CASSLPSLEAFF. The chain carries TRBV28 and TRBJ1-1; no firm D call. The CDR3 runs to 12 residues. Per germline, CDR1 MDHEN and CDR2 SYDVKM. V dropped 2 bases and J dropped 7 bases, with 8 bases sitting between them.

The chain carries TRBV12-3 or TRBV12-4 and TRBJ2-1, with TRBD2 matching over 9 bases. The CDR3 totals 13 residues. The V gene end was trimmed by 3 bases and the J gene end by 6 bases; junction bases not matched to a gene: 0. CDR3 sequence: CASSLRGGNEQFF. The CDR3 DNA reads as TGTGCCAGCAGTTTGCGGGGGGGCAATGAGCAGTTCTTC.